These 28 T cell receptor beta chains were all obtained from the same sample, sequenced in a study of neurological immune-mediated disorders. TCRdb recomputed calls from the 5' RACE reads with MiXCR, one row per CDR3 protein. The sample contains approximately 49,000 distinct CDR3 sequences, about a tenth of which appear only once. The time point denotes: longitudinal time-point 1 (baseline). The sample consisted of PBMCs. The receptors originated from a woman between 40 and 55 years old in good health.

There are many counts of this clonotype. The chain uses TRBV2 and TRBJ2-4, with D possibly being TRBD1 or TRBD2 (5 bases each). Trimming removed 10 bases from V and 0 bases from J, with 22 bases in between. The CDR3 covers 17 residues. Germline lookup yields CDR1 SNHLY and CDR2 FYNNEI. DNA of the CDR3: TGTGCCACCCAACCCCAGGGCGAGGGGTTAGCCAAAAACATTCAGTACTTC. Translated: CATQPQGEGLAKNIQYF.

This clonotype has only a few counts. An end of the junction differs from the germline gene, which may be a read error. The rearrangement joins TRBV3-1 to TRBJ1-2; no definite D call. This CDR3 has 13 residues. Germline V gene data show CDR1 as LGHDT and CDR2 as YNNKEL (reference sequence). The CDR3 region has the DNA TGTGTCAGCAGCCAAGGTAATTCCTACGGCTACACCTTC. Translated, it gives CVSSQGNSYGYTF.

This clonotype was picked up many times. The rearrangement uses TRBV6-5 and TRBJ1-2, with no clear D. The ends were cut back, 0 bases at V and 0 bases at J, with 11 bases in the middle. Germline V gives CDR1 MNHEY, CDR2 SVGAGI. CDR3 length: 16 amino acids. The CDR3 loop reads CASSYSVMEANYGYTF. CDR3 coding DNA: TGTGCCAGCAGTTACTCGGTTATGGAGGCTAACTATGGCTACACCTTC.

In this sample, this clonotype turned up many times. This sequence joins TRBV6-1 and TRBJ2-7; D is ambiguous. CDR3 length: 15 residues. The V and J ends lost 2 bases and 0 bases respectively, with 11 bases between them. Germline V lookup: CDR1 MNHNS, CDR2 SASEGT. The CDR3 nucleotides read TGTGCCAGCAGTGAAAAAGCCAGGAGCTCCTACGAGCAGTACTTC. Translating it yields CASSEKARSSYEQYF.

This clonotype has a count of ten or more. This chain links TRBV5-1 with TRBJ1-5; D is uncertain. With 5 bases removed from V and 6 bases from J, the gap between germline ends came to 18 bases. This CDR3 is 15 amino acids long. The germline CDR1 and CDR2 sequences are SGHRS and YFSETQ. The CDR3, as DNA: TGCGCCAGCAGATCCCAGCCGTCAGCCGCTCAGCCCCAGCATTTT. Translated: CASRSQPSAAQPQHF.

This clonotype was recorded once. The rearrangement links TRBV7-2 to TRBJ2-5; 8 bases fit TRBD2. The CDR3 covers 15 residues. Germline lookup yields CDR1 SGHTA and CDR2 FQGNSA. V trimming: 3 bases; J trimming: 5 bases; junction bases outside the gene matches: 8. The CDR3 sequence is CASSFVIGGAETQYF. CDR3 in DNA: TGTGCCAGCAGCTTCGTTATCGGGGGGGCTGAGACCCAGTACTTC.

In its sample, this clonotype was seen many times. The chain couples TRBV4-1 to TRBJ2-3; no firm D call. CDR1 is MGHRA, CDR2 YSYEKL, per germline. V was cut by 4 bases and J by 0 bases, with 14 bases left in between. This CDR3 region has 16 residues. The CDR3, as DNA: TGCGCCAGCAGCCCCACGACTGGATATAGCACAGATACGCAGTATTTT. Amino acid sequence: CASSPTTGYSTDTQYF.

This clonotype has at least ten counts. The V and J genes are TRBV25-1 and TRBJ1-1; no clear D. The CDR3 consists of 14 residues. V lost 1 base to trimming and J lost 4 bases, with 10 bases between them. CDR1 is MGHDK and CDR2 is SYGVNS in the germline V gene. Written as DNA, the CDR3 is TGTGCCAGCAGTGAATTTGAGGTGGGCACTGAAGCTTTCTTT. This sequence encodes CASSEFEVGTEAFF.

There are many counts of this clonotype. This rearrangement joins TRBV20-1 to TRBJ2-7; D is perhaps TRBD1 (5 bases). Germline loops: CDR1 DFQATT, CDR2 SNEGSKA (reference sequence). The V gene lost 6 bases and the J gene lost 3 bases, with 18 bases spanning the gap. The CDR3 runs to 14 residues. DNA of the CDR3: TGCAGTGCCCCTAAAGGGCTAGACAGCTACGAGCAGTACTTC. It specifies CSAPKGLDSYEQYF.

This clonotype was picked up many times. This rearrangement joins TRBV5-1 to TRBJ2-3, with no clear D. Looked up from germline, CDR1 is SGHRS and CDR2 is YFSETQ. The V end lost 2 bases, the J end lost 1 base, and 14 bases lay between the germline ends. The CDR3 is made up of 16 amino acids. CDR3 amino acids: CASSFGERSGTDTQYF. The CDR3 nucleotides are TGCGCCAGCAGCTTTGGAGAACGGTCTGGCACAGATACGCAGTATTTT. Based on the CDR3 plus reference TRBV5-1 and TRBJ2-3, the full variable domain is KAGVTQTPRYLIKTRGQQVTLSCSPISGHRSVSWYQQTPGQGLQFLFEYFSETQRNKGNFPGRFSGRQFSNSRSEMNVSTLELGDSALYLCASSFGERSGTDTQYFGPGTRLTVL.

This clonotype was observed at least ten times. The chain is built from TRBV7-2 and TRBJ2-5, with D tentatively TRBD1 or TRBD2 (5 bases each). The CDR3 extends over 14 amino acids. Germline V CDR1 and CDR2: SGHTA, FQGNSA. Trimming took 5 bases from V and 4 from J, leaving 14 bases between them. The CDR3 reads CASSHRGWAETQYF. The CDR3 nucleotides read TGTGCCAGCAGCCACCGGGGCTGGGCAGAGACCCAGTACTTC.

The chain carries TRBV5-1 and TRBJ2-1; D is possibly TRBD2 (6 bases). Per germline, CDR1 SGHRS and CDR2 YFSETQ. This CDR3 is built from 14 residues. V was pared by 3 bases and J by 3 bases, with 10 bases between. As DNA, the CDR3 is TGCGCCAGCAGCTCCGGGACTCGCTACAATGAGCAGTTCTTC. The encoded protein is CASSSGTRYNEQFF.

This clonotype was counted many times. V usage is TRBV6-6 and J usage is TRBJ2-3; perhaps D is TRBD1 or TRBD2 (6 bases each). V was cut by 7 bases and J by 4 bases, with 12 bases left in between. The CDR3 runs 13 residues. Germline CDR1 reads MNHNY; CDR2 reads SVGAGI (reference sequence). The CDR3 region has the DNA TGTGCCAGCATCCCGGGGGCGGCAGATACGCAGTATTTT. Translation gives CASIPGAADTQYF.

The chain carries TRBV6-1 and TRBJ2-7; the D gene is possibly TRBD1 (6 bases). Germline V CDR1 and CDR2: MNHNS, SASEGT. The CDR3 sequence is 14 residues long. V lost 0 bases to trimming and J lost 2 bases, with 8 bases between them. This chain's CDR3 is CASSEAWTAYEQYF. CDR3 in DNA: TGTGCCAGCAGTGAAGCATGGACAGCCTACGAGCAGTACTTC.

The chain has TRBV18 and TRBJ2-7, with D possibly being TRBD1 (5 bases). There are 15 residues in the CDR3. Trimming pared 1 base from V and 3 bases from J, leaving 13 bases between. Germline CDR1 is KGHSH and CDR2 is LQKENI. The CDR3 DNA reads as TGTGCCAGCTCACCACTGCAGGGTACCCTCTACGAGCAGTACTTC. Protein: CASSPLQGTLYEQYF. Filled out from reference TRBV18 and TRBJ2-7, the complete variable domain reads NAGVMQNPRHLVRRRGQEARLRCSPMKGHSHVYWYRQLPEEGLKFMVYLQKENIIDESGMPKERFSAEFPKEGPSILRIQQVVRGDSAAYFCASSPLQGTLYEQYFGPGTRLTVT.

About this clonotype: An end of the junction differs from the germline gene, which may be a read error. The V gene is TRBV9, the J gene TRBJ1-5; D is perhaps TRBD1 (5 bases). The CDR3 has 18 residues. The germline V gene has CDR1 SGDLS and CDR2 YYNGEE. DNA for the CDR3: TGTGCCAGCAGCGTAGTGAGGGGTCGGGAGGATCGCGATCAGCCCCATCATTTT. It yields the protein CASSVVRGREDRDQPHHF.

This clonotype was seen at least ten times. This sequence joins TRBV10-3 and TRBJ1-5; D gene unclear. Germline lookup yields CDR1 ENHRY and CDR2 SYGVKD. The CDR3 is 12 amino acids. V was clipped by 5 bases and J by 0 bases, with 2 bases between them. The CDR3 sequence is CAISISNQPQHF. DNA for the CDR3: TGTGCCATCAGTATTAGCAATCAGCCCCAGCATTTT.

This clonotype was seen repeatedly, ten times or more. This CDR3 reads CASSSQGPGANVLTF. CDR3 nucleotide sequence: TGTGCCAGCAGCTCACAGGGTCCTGGGGCCAACGTCCTGACTTTC. The chain links TRBV5-5 to TRBJ2-6; perhaps TRBD1 as D (6 bases). This CDR3 contains 15 residues. CDR1 and CDR2 from the germline V gene are SGHKS and YYEKEE (reference sequence). Trimming stripped 3 bases from V and 2 bases from J, with 9 bases between.

The rearrangement links TRBV15 to TRBJ2-5; TRBD1 matches 9 bases. Germline V gene lookup returns CDR1 LNHNV and CDR2 YYDKDF (reference sequence). V trimming: 3 bases; J trimming: 5 bases; junction bases outside the gene matches: 4. The CDR3 is 14 residues long. CDR3 coding DNA: TGTGCCACCAGCAGGCACAGGGGGCGGGAGACCCAGTACTTC. This encodes CATSRHRGRETQYF.

This clonotype was recorded many times. The chain is built from TRBV7-3 and TRBJ2-2; weak D call: TRBD1 (6 bases). Germline lookup yields CDR1 SGHTA and CDR2 FQGTGA. The CDR3 loop spans 16 amino acids. V lost 0 bases and J 1 base, leaving 9 bases between the germline ends. The CDR3 DNA follows: TGTGCCAGCAGCTTAACCCCCAGGGGGAACACCGGGGAGCTGTTTTTT. Translation: CASSLTPRGNTGELFF.

At least ten counts were recorded for this clonotype. The chain employs TRBV3-1 and TRBJ2-2, with D perhaps matching TRBD2 (6 bases). The CDR3 loop spans 14 amino acids. The ends were cut back, 0 bases at V and 5 bases at J, with 7 bases in the middle. Germline V CDR1 and CDR2: LGHDT, YNNKEL (reference sequence). The CDR3 is CASSQDGGTGELFF. In DNA form, the CDR3 reads TGTGCCAGCAGCCAAGACGGAGGGACCGGGGAGCTGTTTTTT.

This clonotype was counted ten times or more. The germline gene is not matched at one end of the junction; a read error may be the cause. The V and J genes are TRBV15 and TRBJ1-1; D gene uncertain. The CDR3 is 17 residues long. CDR1 is LNHNV, CDR2 YYDKDF, per germline (reference sequence). Written as DNA, the CDR3 is TGTGCCACCAGAAGAGTGAACGTGGGTGGCATGGACACTGAAGCTTTCTTT. This encodes CATRRVNVGGMDTEAFF. The whole variable domain, remainder taken from reference TRBV15 and TRBJ1-1, is DAMVIQNPRYQVTQFGKPVTLSCSQTLNHNVMYWYQQKSSQAPKLLFHYYDKDFNNEADTPDNFQSRRPNTSFCFLDIRSPGLGDTAMYLCATRRVNVGGMDTEAFFGQGTRLTVV.

The CDR3 region is CASSHTLANEQFF. The CDR3 region has the DNA TGTGCCAGCAGCCACACCCTGGCGAATGAGCAGTTCTTC. The chain couples TRBV14 to TRBJ2-1; D not certain. The CDR3 runs 13 residues. With 3 bases removed from V and 7 bases from J, the gap between germline ends came to 10 bases. From germline, CDR1 is SGHDN and CDR2 FVKESK.

This clonotype was seen ten or more times. The chain joins TRBV3-1 to TRBJ2-1; 9 bases match TRBD2. This CDR3 has 18 amino acids. CDR1 and CDR2 from the germline V gene are LGHDT and YNNKEL (reference sequence). Losses at the gene ends were 0 bases for V and 4 bases for J; bases not matched to a gene: 10. The CDR3 reads CASSQEPPGLATYNEQFF. The CDR3 bases are TGTGCCAGCAGCCAAGAACCCCCCGGACTAGCGACATACAATGAGCAGTTCTTC.

Only one count was recorded for this clonotype. A read error is possible here, since a much larger clone lies one base away. In this CDR3 the conserved last residue, phenylalanine or tryptophan, is missing, so a read error is likely. The J gene is TRBJ1-2, the V gene TRBV5-5, with no clear D. Germline values: CDR1 SGHKS, CDR2 YYEKEE (reference sequence). The CDR3 totals 13 residues. V was trimmed by 0 bases and J by 4 bases, leaving 7 bases between them. CDR3: CASSLDITYGYTC. As DNA, the CDR3 is TGTGCCAGCAGCTTGGATATTACCTATGGCTACACCTGC.

As concerns this clonotype: The junction does not match germline at one end; this may be a read error. This sequence joins TRBV29-1 and TRBJ1-1; TRBD1 matches 9 bases. Germline assignment: CDR1 SQVTM and CDR2 ANQGSEA. The CDR3 sequence is 15 residues long. The CDR3 bases are TGTAGCGTTGGCCGGGACAGGGAACTTTACACTGAAGCTTTCTTT. Translating gives CSVGRDRELYTEAFF.

Many counts were recorded for this clonotype. The genes are TRBV20-1 and TRBJ1-1; D is unresolved. Germline V lookup: CDR1 DFQATT, CDR2 SNEGSKA (reference sequence). V lost 4 bases, J lost 3 bases, and 12 bases lay in between. There are 13 residues in the CDR3. The CDR3 DNA follows: TGCAGTGCTAACCTGGGAGAGGACACTGAAGCTTTCTTT. It specifies CSANLGEDTEAFF.

Ten or more counts support this clonotype. This chain uses TRBV20-1 with TRBJ1-1, with 9 bases lining up with TRBD1. Germline V gives CDR1 DFQATT, CDR2 SNEGSKA (reference sequence). This CDR3 comprises 15 residues. V trimming: 5 bases; J trimming: 2 bases; junction bases outside the gene matches: 9. CDR3 DNA sequence: TGCAGTGCTTCCGGGACAGGGCCATTAAACACTGAAGCTTTCTTT. It yields the protein CSASGTGPLNTEAFF.